What follows are 9 T cell receptor beta chains derived from one specimen sequenced in a study of blood T cell repertoires in COVID-19. The table came from immunoSEQ multiplex PCR; TCRdb's copy has only in-frame clones and leaves some out. This table holds roughly 76,000 clones, roughly 80% found once. The material sequenced was peripheral blood. These receptors all come from a woman aged 70 to 79 with acute or convalescent COVID-19.

As DNA, the CDR3 is TGTGCCAGCAGAACCGGGCAGGGGGCACGGGAGCAGTACTTC. Amino acids: CASRTGQGAREQYF. The V call is TRBV6-5, the J call TRBJ2-7; TRBD1 matches at 8 bases. The CDR3 has 14 residues. The germline V gene has CDR1 MNHEY and CDR2 SVGAGI. J was trimmed by 7 bases and V by 6 bases; bases with no gene match: 11.

The chain uses TRBV6-1 and TRBJ2-7; 7 positions match TRBD2. V shed 1 base, J shed 2 bases, and the junction held 8 bases outside the gene matches. Germline lookup yields CDR1 MNHNS and CDR2 SASEGT. This CDR3 spans 16 amino acids. Here the CDR3 reads CASSEVWDYPTYEQYF. The CDR3 bases are TGTGCCAGCAGTGAAGTATGGGACTACCCTACCTACGAGCAGTACTTC.

The rearrangement joins TRBV9 to TRBJ2-3; D is perhaps TRBD2 (6 bases). Trimming removed 3 bases from V and 8 bases from J, with 25 bases in between. Germline lookup yields CDR1 SGDLS and CDR2 YYNGEE. The CDR3 spans 17 residues. The CDR3 sequence is CASSATRGGMGPVTQYF. CDR3 in DNA: TGTGCCAGCAGCGCCACGCGAGGCGGGATGGGGCCGGTTACGCAGTATTTT.

V usage is TRBV5-1 and J usage is TRBJ2-1, with 9 bases aligning to TRBD2. V was pared by 4 bases and J by 6 bases, with 5 bases of the junction left unmatched. CDR1 SGHRS and CDR2 YFSETQ come from the germline V gene. The CDR3 totals 14 residues. The CDR3 nucleotides read TGCGCCAGCAGCCCAGCGGGAGGAGGCAATGAGCAGTTCTTC. The encoded protein is CASSPAGGGNEQFF. Using reference TRBV5-1 and TRBJ2-1 for the parts outside the CDR3, the full variable domain is KAGVTQTPRYLIKTRGQQVTLSCSPISGHRSVSWYQQTPGQGLQFLFEYFSETQRNKGNFPGRFSGRQFSNSRSEMNVSTLELGDSALYLCASSPAGGGNEQFFGPGTRLTVL.

V usage is TRBV5-1 and J usage is TRBJ1-2, with TRBD1 matching 9 bases. Looked up from germline, CDR1 is SGHRS and CDR2 is YFSETQ. V lost 2 bases to trimming and J lost 6 bases; unmatched junction nucleotides: 5. The CDR3 loop spans 14 amino acids. The CDR3 sequence is CASSLGGQGHGYTF. In nucleotides, the CDR3 is TGCGCCAGCAGCTTAGGGGGACAGGGTCATGGCTACACCTTC.

The chain employs TRBV19 and TRBJ1-5; 9 bases map to TRBD1. CDR1 is LNHDA and CDR2 is SQIVND in the germline V gene (reference sequence). This CDR3 region has 11 residues. V trimming: 3 bases; J trimming: 15 bases; junction bases outside the gene matches: 3. The CDR3 region has the DNA TGTGCCAGTAGTATGGGGACAGGGCCGCATTTT. Encoded protein: CASSMGTGPHF.

The chain couples TRBV5-1 to TRBJ1-1; 7 nucleotides align to TRBD1. The junction had 12 bases not matched to a gene; V was cut back by 4 bases and J by 0 bases. CDR1 is SGHRS, CDR2 YFSETQ, per germline. This CDR3 spans 17 amino acids. This CDR3 reads CASSPGPGGLMNTEAFF. The CDR3 DNA reads TGCGCCAGCAGCCCTGGGCCAGGGGGGCTAATGAACACTGAAGCTTTCTTT.

The J gene is TRBJ2-7, the V gene TRBV6-2 or TRBV6-3; 10 bases fit TRBD1. CDR3 size: 16 residues. Losses at the gene ends were 6 bases for V and 6 bases for J; bases not matched to a gene: 14. Germline CDR1 reads MNHEY; CDR2 reads SVGEGT. CDR3 DNA: TGTGCCAGCAGCCACGAACGACAGGGGGCAGTCGGCGAGCAGTACTTC. Amino acid sequence: CASSHERQGAVGEQYF.

This chain joins TRBV12-2 and TRBJ2-1; the listed D gene, TRBD1, was not tested against the DNA. TRBV12-2 is classified as a pseudogene. CDR3 length equals 17 residues. The CDR3 bases are TGTGCAAGTCTCATTAAGATCGTAGGACAGGGACTTGATGAGCAGTTCTTC. Translation: CASLIKIVGQGLDEQFF.